This T cell receptor beta chain was recorded in a study of T cell responses to AZD1222 COVID-19 vaccine. This CDR3 contains 13 residues. Deletions cut 1 base from V and 2 bases from J, with 6 bases between. Study conclusions and caveats: Vaccine-associated CD4 TCRs ranged over spike, dominating at 160-218 and 743-854. As reported, nearly half of all spike-specific TCRs target variant regions that are unmutated. Most donors were white British and more were female, and clonal diversity was possibly underestimated.

As for this clone: Antigen specificity is unknown.

The table came from immunoSEQ multiplex PCR; TCRdb's copy has only in-frame clones and leaves some out. Altogether approximately 90,000 clones are present, about 86% being singletons, with the ten largest covering about 7.5%. The origin of this receptor is an adult in good health. J is TRBJ2-5 and V is TRBV5-3; D possibly corresponds to TRBD1 (5 bases). TRBV5-3 is placed among ORFs of uncertain function. Sequencing was performed on peripheral blood, taken on day 0 of AZD1222 vaccination. The CDR3 here is CARSLPGQETQYF. The DNA for the CDR3 is TGTGCCAGAAGCTTGCCAGGGCAAGAGACCCAGTACTTC.